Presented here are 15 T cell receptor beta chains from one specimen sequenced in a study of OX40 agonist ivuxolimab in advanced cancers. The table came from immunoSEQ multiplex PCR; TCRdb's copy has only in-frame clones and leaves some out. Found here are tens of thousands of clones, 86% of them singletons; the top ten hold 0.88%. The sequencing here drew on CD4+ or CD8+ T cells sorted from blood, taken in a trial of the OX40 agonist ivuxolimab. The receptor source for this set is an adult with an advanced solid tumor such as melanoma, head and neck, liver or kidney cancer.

Written as DNA, the CDR3 is TGCGCCAGCAGCCAGCTGGGGGGGCATTCTGAAAAACTGTTTTTT. Its protein product is CASSQLGGHSEKLFF. The chain combines TRBV4-1 with TRBJ1-4; D perhaps matches TRBD1 (6 bases). V lost 3 bases to trimming and J lost 7 bases, with 15 bases between them. The CDR3 has 15 amino acids. Per germline, CDR1 MGHRA and CDR2 YSYEKL.

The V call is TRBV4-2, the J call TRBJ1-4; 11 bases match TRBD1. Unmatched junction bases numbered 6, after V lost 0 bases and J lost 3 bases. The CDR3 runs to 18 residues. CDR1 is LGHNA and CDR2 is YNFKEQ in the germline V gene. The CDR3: CASSQEPGQGVSNEKLFF. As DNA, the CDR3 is TGTGCCAGCAGCCAAGAACCGGGACAGGGGGTTTCTAATGAAAAACTGTTTTTT.

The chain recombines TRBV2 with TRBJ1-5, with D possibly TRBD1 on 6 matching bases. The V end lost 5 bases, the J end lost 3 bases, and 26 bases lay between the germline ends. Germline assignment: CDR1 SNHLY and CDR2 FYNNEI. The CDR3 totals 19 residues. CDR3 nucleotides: TGTGCCAGCAGTCCCTTAGGGGGGAATAGGAGGCGGGTCAATCAGCCCCAGCATTTT. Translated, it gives CASSPLGGNRRRVNQPQHF.

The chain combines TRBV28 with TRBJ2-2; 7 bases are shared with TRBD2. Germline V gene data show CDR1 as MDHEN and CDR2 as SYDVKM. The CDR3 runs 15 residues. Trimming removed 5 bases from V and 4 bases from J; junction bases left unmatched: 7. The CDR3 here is CASSILAVGTGELFF. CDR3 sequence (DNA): TGTGCCAGCAGTATCCTAGCGGTGGGCACCGGGGAGCTGTTTTTT.

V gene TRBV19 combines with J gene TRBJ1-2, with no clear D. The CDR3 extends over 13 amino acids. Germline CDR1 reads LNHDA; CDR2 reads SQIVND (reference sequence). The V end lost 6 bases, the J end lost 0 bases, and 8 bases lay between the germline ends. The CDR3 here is CASSNRANYGYTF. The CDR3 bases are TGTGCCAGTAGCAACAGAGCTAACTATGGCTACACCTTC.

CDR3 bases: TGCGCCAGCAGCTTGTCGGGGACACGGGATGAAAAACTGTTTTTT. It codes for CASSLSGTRDEKLFF. V is TRBV5-1 and J is TRBJ1-4, with D perhaps matching TRBD1 (6 bases). Trimming took off 1 base at V and 6 bases at J, with 13 bases between the two ends. This CDR3 contains 15 residues. Germline V CDR1 and CDR2: SGHRS, YFSETQ. Full variable domain (remainder filled in from reference TRBV5-1 and TRBJ1-4): KAGVTQTPRYLIKTRGQQVTLSCSPISGHRSVSWYQQTPGQGLQFLFEYFSETQRNKGNFPGRFSGRQFSNSRSEMNVSTLELGDSALYLCASSLSGTRDEKLFFGSGTQLSVL.

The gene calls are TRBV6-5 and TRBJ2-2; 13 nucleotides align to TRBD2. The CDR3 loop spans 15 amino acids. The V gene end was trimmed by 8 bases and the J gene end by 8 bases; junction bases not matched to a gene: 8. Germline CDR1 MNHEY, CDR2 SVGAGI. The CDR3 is CASAGLAGSTGELFF. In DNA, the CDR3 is TGTGCCAGCGCGGGACTAGCGGGATCTACTGGGGAGCTGTTTTTT.

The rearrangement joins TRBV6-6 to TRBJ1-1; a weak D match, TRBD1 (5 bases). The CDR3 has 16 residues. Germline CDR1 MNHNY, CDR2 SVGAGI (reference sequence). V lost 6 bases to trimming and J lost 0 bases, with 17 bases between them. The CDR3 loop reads CASSRGTAALNTEAFF. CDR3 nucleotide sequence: TGTGCCAGCAGCCGAGGGACCGCGGCTTTGAACACTGAAGCTTTCTTT.

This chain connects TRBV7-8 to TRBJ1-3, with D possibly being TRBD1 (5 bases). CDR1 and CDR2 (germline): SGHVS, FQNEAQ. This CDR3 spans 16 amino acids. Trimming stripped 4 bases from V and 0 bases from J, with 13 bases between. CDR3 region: CASSSGDGFSGNTIYF. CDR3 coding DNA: TGTGCCAGCAGCTCGGGGGACGGTTTCTCTGGAAACACCATATATTTT.

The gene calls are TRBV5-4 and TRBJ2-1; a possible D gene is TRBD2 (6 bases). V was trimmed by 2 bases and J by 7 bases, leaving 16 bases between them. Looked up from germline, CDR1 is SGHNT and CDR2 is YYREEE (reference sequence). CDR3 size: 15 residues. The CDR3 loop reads CASSFQLAGSNEQFF. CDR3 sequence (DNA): TGTGCCAGCAGCTTTCAACTAGCTGGGAGTAATGAGCAGTTCTTC.

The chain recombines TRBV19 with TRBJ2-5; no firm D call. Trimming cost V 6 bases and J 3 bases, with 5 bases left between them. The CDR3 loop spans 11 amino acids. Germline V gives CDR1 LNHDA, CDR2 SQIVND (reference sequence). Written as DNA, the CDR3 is TGTGCCAGTAGCGGAGAAGAGACCCAGTACTTC. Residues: CASSGEETQYF.

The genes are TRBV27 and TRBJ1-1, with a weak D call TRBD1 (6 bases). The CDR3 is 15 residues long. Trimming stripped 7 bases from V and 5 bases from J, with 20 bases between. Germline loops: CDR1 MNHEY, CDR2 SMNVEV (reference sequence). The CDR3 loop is CASMITGHRSTEAFF. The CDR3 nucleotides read TGTGCCAGCATGATAACGGGACACCGATCGACTGAAGCTTTCTTT.

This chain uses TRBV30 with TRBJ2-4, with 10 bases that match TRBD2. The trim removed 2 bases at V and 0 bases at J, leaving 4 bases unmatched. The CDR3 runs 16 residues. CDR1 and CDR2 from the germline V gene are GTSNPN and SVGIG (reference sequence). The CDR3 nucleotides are TGTGCCTGGAGTCCTAGCGGGAGTCTAGCCAAAAACATTCAGTACTTC. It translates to CAWSPSGSLAKNIQYF.

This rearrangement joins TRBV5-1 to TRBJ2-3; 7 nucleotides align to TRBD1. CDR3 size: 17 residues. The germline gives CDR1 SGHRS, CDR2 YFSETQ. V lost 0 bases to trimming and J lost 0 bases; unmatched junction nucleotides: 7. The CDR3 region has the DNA TGCGCCAGCAGCTTGGCCCCGGGACAGAGTAGCACAGATACGCAGTATTTT. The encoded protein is CASSLAPGQSSTDTQYF.

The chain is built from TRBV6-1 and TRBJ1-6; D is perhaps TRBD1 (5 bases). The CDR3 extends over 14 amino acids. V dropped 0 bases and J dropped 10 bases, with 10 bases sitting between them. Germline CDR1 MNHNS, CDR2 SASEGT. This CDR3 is CASSEARDRSPLHF. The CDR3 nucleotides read TGTGCCAGCAGTGAAGCTAGGGACCGGTCACCCCTCCACTTT.